The 32 T cell receptor beta chains below were found in one sample sequenced in a study of cytomegalovirus exposure and HLA in healthy donors. Amplification used 60 Vbeta primers and 13 Jbeta primers. Data came from immunoSEQ multiplex PCR; TCRdb stores just in-frame clones and leaves some out. The data hold 140,000 to 150,000 clones, with under 70% observed a single time. Material for sequencing was PBMCs. These receptors were obtained from a woman between 55 and 75 years old in good health and CMV-seronegative.

There are a few counts of this clone. This sequence joins TRBV4-2 and TRBJ1-1; D is unclear. Germline V gene data show CDR1 as LGHNA and CDR2 as YNFKEQ. This CDR3 region has 13 residues. V was cut by 0 bases and J by 5 bases, with 7 bases left in between. The CDR3 coding sequence is TGTGCCAGCAGCCAAGAACAGTTAACTGAAGCTTTCTTT. Protein sequence: CASSQEQLTEAFF.

This clone occurred once. V and J are TRBV2 and TRBJ1-2, with 10 bases fitting TRBD1. Germline V gene data show CDR1 as SNHLY and CDR2 as FYNNEI. The CDR3 has 14 amino acids. V dropped 6 bases and J dropped 8; count of bases not matched to a gene: 9. CDR3 coding DNA: TGTGCCAGCAGGGGTAGACAGGGGGCGGGGGGCTACACCTTC. It is translated as CASRGRQGAGGYTF.

This chain connects TRBV5-1 to TRBJ2-6; 7 bases are shared with TRBD2. V was clipped by 0 bases and J by 1 base; unmatched bases: 4. Per the germline V gene, CDR1 is SGHRS and CDR2 is YFSETQ. The CDR3 extends over 17 amino acids. The CDR3 DNA follows: TGCGCCAGCAGCTTGGATGGTAGCGGGTCTGGGGCCAACGTCCTGACTTTC. Protein sequence: CASSLDGSGSGANVLTF.

The chain is built from TRBV7-6 and TRBJ2-7; perhaps TRBD2 as D (5 bases). The CDR3 sequence is 15 residues long. V lost 2 bases and J lost 6, with 17 bases in between. CDR1 and CDR2 from the germline V gene are SGHVS and FNYEAQ. In DNA, the CDR3 is TGTGCCAGCAGCTTATCACGTGTGGGAGTGGGCGAGCAGTACTTC. Its translation is CASSLSRVGVGEQYF.

The V call is TRBV5-1, the J call TRBJ1-1; tentatively, D is TRBD1 (5 bases). CDR1 is SGHRS and CDR2 is YFSETQ in the germline V gene. The CDR3 loop spans 15 amino acids. Trimming pared 1 base from V and 1 base from J, leaving 11 bases between. The DNA for the CDR3 is TGCGCCAGCAGCTTGAGCGCAGGGCCGAACACTGAAGCTTTCTTT. It translates to CASSLSAGPNTEAFF.

This clone was seen only once. The chain is built from TRBV9 and TRBJ1-1; D is perhaps TRBD1 (6 bases). CDR1 and CDR2 (germline): SGDLS, YYNGEE. The CDR3 is 15 amino acids. Trimming shortened V by 0 bases and J by 4 bases, and 13 bases separated the two germline ends. The CDR3 spells CASSVAGGKTTEAFF. CDR3 in DNA: TGTGCCAGCAGCGTAGCTGGGGGCAAGACCACTGAAGCTTTCTTT. The full variable domain, its missing parts supplied by reference TRBV9 and TRBJ1-1, is DSGVTQTPKHLITATGQRVTLRCSPRSGDLSVYWYQQSLDQGLQFLIQYYNGEERAKGNILERFSAQQFPDLHSELNLSSLELGDSALYFCASSVAGGKTTEAFFGQGTRLTVV.

The chain has TRBV6-1 and TRBJ2-3; 7 positions match TRBD2. The CDR3 totals 14 residues. The junction had 7 bases not matched to a gene; V was cut back by 8 bases and J by 2 bases. CDR1 is MNHNS and CDR2 is SASEGT in the germline V gene. This CDR3 is CASCLAGFTDTQYF. The CDR3 nucleotides are TGTGCCAGCTGTTTAGCGGGCTTCACAGATACGCAGTATTTT.

The gene calls are TRBV5-4 and TRBJ2-2; TRBD1 aligns across 9 bases. Looked up from germline, CDR1 is SGHNT and CDR2 is YYREEE (reference sequence). The CDR3 totals 16 residues. Germline trimming cut 4 bases from V and 7 bases from J; bases unmatched to any gene: 11. Written as DNA, the CDR3 is TGTGCCAGCAGCGCGGGGACAGGGACCCGTGGCGGGGAGCTGTTTTTT. This sequence encodes CASSAGTGTRGGELFF.

The chain uses TRBV7-9 and TRBJ2-1; possibly TRBD1 for D (5 bases). Germline values: CDR1 SEHNR, CDR2 FQNEAQ (reference sequence). The CDR3 is made up of 12 amino acids. Trimming took 5 bases from V and 8 from J, leaving 10 bases between them. DNA for the CDR3: TGTGCCAGCAGCCTCCAGGGCCATGAGCAGTTCTTC. Residues: CASSLQGHEQFF.

This clone was seen a few times. The chain carries TRBV7-9 and TRBJ2-7, with 9 positions matching TRBD1. The germline gives CDR1 SEHNR, CDR2 FQNEAQ (reference sequence). V was pared by 2 bases and J by 5 bases, with 7 bases of the junction left unmatched. This CDR3 region has 15 residues. The DNA of the CDR3 is TGTGCCAGCAGCTTATTAGGGACAGGGAACGACGAGCAGTACTTC. The encoded protein is CASSLLGTGNDEQYF. Combining the CDR3 with reference TRBV7-9 and TRBJ2-7 gives the whole variable domain DTGVSQNPRHKITKRGQNVTFRCDPISEHNRLYWYRQTLGQGPEFLTYFQNEAQLEKSRLLSDRFSAERPKGSFSTLEIQRTEQGDSAMYLCASSLLGTGNDEQYFGPGTRLTVT.

This rearrangement joins TRBV9 to TRBJ2-4; TRBD2 agrees at 16 bases. CDR1 is SGDLS, CDR2 YYNGEE, per germline. This CDR3 is 20 amino acids long. The junction had 8 bases not matched to a gene; V was cut back by 0 bases and J by 2 bases. This CDR3 is CASSVGGLAGGVGTKNIQYF. The CDR3 bases are TGTGCCAGCAGCGTAGGGGGACTAGCGGGAGGGGTTGGAACCAAAAACATTCAGTACTTC.

The chain couples TRBV5-1 to TRBJ2-1; weak D call: TRBD2 (5 bases). V was shortened by 4 bases and J by 1 base, with 18 bases between the two germline ends. Looked up from germline, CDR1 is SGHRS and CDR2 is YFSETQ. This CDR3 is built from 17 residues. DNA of the CDR3: TGCGCCAGCAGCAGAACGGCCGAGAGCGGTTCCTACAATGAGCAGTTCTTC. It specifies CASSRTAESGSYNEQFF. The whole variable domain, remainder taken from reference TRBV5-1 and TRBJ2-1, is KAGVTQTPRYLIKTRGQQVTLSCSPISGHRSVSWYQQTPGQGLQFLFEYFSETQRNKGNFPGRFSGRQFSNSRSEMNVSTLELGDSALYLCASSRTAESGSYNEQFFGPGTRLTVL.

This chain joins TRBV29-1 and TRBJ1-2; D is unresolved. Deletions cut 2 bases from V and 4 bases from J, with 8 bases between. This CDR3 has 12 residues. In germline, CDR1 is SQVTM, CDR2 ANQGSEA. Here the CDR3 reads CSVEREGYGYTF. The CDR3 nucleotides are TGCAGCGTTGAAAGGGAGGGCTATGGCTACACCTTC.

The CDR3 loop reads CASTPPGLAGNEQFF. In DNA, the CDR3 is TGTGCCAGCACCCCACCGGGACTAGCGGGTAATGAGCAGTTCTTC. The chain links TRBV28 to TRBJ2-1, with 12 bases aligning to TRBD2. The CDR3 runs to 15 residues. Germline V lookup: CDR1 MDHEN, CDR2 SYDVKM. The V and J ends lost 7 bases and 7 bases, in that order; junction bases with no gene match: 8.

This chain uses TRBV7-3 with TRBJ2-2; D is ambiguous. Germline V gene sequence: CDR1 SGHTA, CDR2 FQGTGA. The ends were cut back, 8 bases at V and 15 bases at J, with 7 bases in the middle. CDR3 length equals 8 residues. The CDR3 DNA reads as TGTGCCAGCTGCGAGGTGTTTTTT. Translation gives CASCEVFF.

The CDR3 protein is CASSSELAGGPQDTQYF. As DNA, the CDR3 is TGTGCCAGCAGCTCTGAACTAGCGGGAGGCCCACAAGATACGCAGTATTTT. The chain has TRBV7-8 and TRBJ2-3; 12 bases match TRBD2. CDR1 and CDR2 (germline): SGHVS, FQNEAQ. V trimming: 4 bases; J trimming: 5 bases; junction bases outside the gene matches: 10. The CDR3 runs to 17 residues. Full variable domain (rest looked up from reference TRBV7-8 and TRBJ2-3): GAGVSQSPRYKVAKRGQDVALRCDPISGHVSLFWYQQALGQGPEFLTYFQNEAQLDKSGLPSDRFFAERPEGSVSTLKIQRTQQEDSAVYLCASSSELAGGPQDTQYFGPGTRLTVL.

The CDR3 spells CASSPLGAGTDTQYF. The CDR3 coding sequence is TGTGCCAGCTCACCATTGGGAGCTGGCACAGATACGCAGTATTTT. The V and J genes are TRBV18 and TRBJ2-3, with a weak D call TRBD2 (5 bases). The length of the CDR3 is 15 residues. Germline-derived CDR1 and CDR2 are KGHSH and LQKENI. V was clipped by 2 bases and J by 1 base, with 10 bases between them.

The chain recombines TRBV6-5 with TRBJ1-2; TRBD1 is a possible D gene (6 bases). CDR3 length: 15 amino acids. From germline, CDR1 is MNHEY and CDR2 SVGAGI. The V end was cut by 8 bases, the J end by 2 bases, with 18 bases between. CDR3 coding DNA: TGTGCCAGCCGGGAACGGGGGGCGTCCAACTATGGCTACACCTTC. Translating gives CASRERGASNYGYTF.

The rearrangement uses TRBV9 and TRBJ2-5; 10 nucleotides agree with TRBD2. Germline V gives CDR1 SGDLS, CDR2 YYNGEE. Trimming cost V 0 bases and J 1 base; bases outside gene matches: 6. The CDR3 covers 17 residues. The DNA of the CDR3 is TGTGCCAGCAGCGTAGGCCAGCGGGGGGGGATCCAAGAGACCCAGTACTTC. Its translation is CASSVGQRGGIQETQYF.

For the CDR3, the DNA is TGTGCCAGCAGTGAACCCCGCTTGGGGGAGGGGATCTCCTATAATTCACCCCTCCACTTT. It codes for CASSEPRLGEGISYNSPLHF. V is TRBV6-1 and J is TRBJ1-6, with D possibly matching TRBD1 (5 bases). V dropped 2 bases and J dropped 0 bases, with 20 bases sitting between them. CDR3 length equals 20 residues. Germline CDR1 MNHNS, CDR2 SASEGT.

V usage is TRBV6-4 and J usage is TRBJ2-1, with D uncertain. The V end was cut by 5 bases, the J end by 9 bases, with 20 bases between. This CDR3 is built from 15 residues. Per the germline V gene, CDR1 is MRHNA and CDR2 is SNTAGT. The CDR3 DNA follows: TGTGCCAGCAGTCCCGCAGGCATCCCTGGGTCTGAGCAGTTCTTC. Its protein is CASSPAGIPGSEQFF.

This clone was seen just once. The genes are TRBV29-1 and TRBJ2-5; TRBD1 aligns across 7 bases. Germline V gives CDR1 SQVTM, CDR2 ANQGSEA. The V gene end was trimmed by 7 bases and the J gene end by 3 bases; junction bases not matched to a gene: 14. CDR3 length equals 15 residues. CDR3 region: CSAFGGRGREETQYF. For the CDR3, the DNA is TGCAGCGCCTTCGGCGGCAGGGGGAGAGAAGAGACCCAGTACTTC.

This chain uses TRBV5-6 with TRBJ1-1, with D possibly TRBD1 on 5 matching bases. V was trimmed by 3 bases and J by 7 bases, leaving 16 bases between them. Germline V gives CDR1 SGHDT, CDR2 YYEEEE. The CDR3 consists of 14 residues. The DNA of the CDR3 is TGTGCCAGCAGCTCGAACGGACAAGTGCTTGAAGCTTTCTTT. This gives the protein CASSSNGQVLEAFF.

This chain links TRBV7-2 with TRBJ1-2; no definite D call. This CDR3 is 15 amino acids long. V was shortened by 1 base and J by 9 bases, with 18 bases between the two germline ends. Germline V CDR1 and CDR2: SGHTA, FQGNSA. As DNA, the CDR3 is TGTGCCAGCAGCTTAGACGTGGCAGCCTCCAGGAGCTACACCTTC. Encoded protein: CASSLDVAASRSYTF.

Here the CDR3 reads CASMTGEQYF. CDR3 bases: TGTGCCAGCATGACAGGCGAGCAGTACTTC. The chain carries TRBV2 and TRBJ2-7, with a possible D match to TRBD1 (6 bases). CDR3 length: 10 residues. CDR1 and CDR2 (germline): SNHLY, FYNNEI. Trimming removed 7 bases at V and 6 bases at J, with 7 bases between. Variable domain in full (rest from reference TRBV2 and TRBJ2-7): EPEVTQTPSHQVTQMGQEVILRCVPISNHLYFYWYRQILGQKVEFLVSFYNNEISEKSEIFDDQFSVERPDGSNFTLKIRSTKLEDSAMYFCASMTGEQYFGPGTRLTVT.

This sequence joins TRBV4-3 and TRBJ2-1; 9 nucleotides match TRBD2. The CDR3 runs 15 residues. The germline gives CDR1 LGHNA, CDR2 YSLEER. Germline trimming cut 0 bases from V and 8 bases from J; bases unmatched to any gene: 5. The CDR3 reads CASSQEAAGGYEQFF. DNA for the CDR3: TGCGCCAGCAGCCAAGAGGCGGCGGGAGGGTATGAGCAGTTCTTC.

The CDR3 nucleotides read TGTGCCAGTAGGGCAACGGGGGTATCCGAGCAGTACTTC. Amino acid sequence: CASRATGVSEQYF. The chain couples TRBV19 to TRBJ2-7; D perhaps matches TRBD2 (6 bases). The CDR3 spans 13 residues. The V end was cut by 6 bases, the J end by 6 bases, with 15 bases between. Per germline, CDR1 LNHDA and CDR2 SQIVND (reference sequence).

This clone was seen ten or more times. The V call is TRBV5-1, the J call TRBJ2-7, with TRBD1 as a possible D gene (5 bases). The CDR3 length is 14 residues. Germline V gene data show CDR1 as SGHRS and CDR2 as YFSETQ. V was trimmed by 0 bases and J by 5 bases, leaving 12 bases between them. The DNA of the CDR3 is TGCGCCAGCAGCTTGGGCAGGGATGTTAACGAGCAGTACTTC. This gives the protein CASSLGRDVNEQYF.

In this sample, this clone turned up once. The chain employs TRBV2 and TRBJ2-7, with D unresolved. Germline lookup yields CDR1 SNHLY and CDR2 FYNNEI. Deletions cut 3 bases from V and 3 bases from J, with 9 bases between. The CDR3 spans 13 residues. The CDR3 region is CASSDQRYYEQYF. In DNA form, the CDR3 reads TGTGCCAGCAGTGATCAGCGCTACTACGAGCAGTACTTC. The whole variable domain, filled in from reference TRBV2 and TRBJ2-7, reads EPEVTQTPSHQVTQMGQEVILRCVPISNHLYFYWYRQILGQKVEFLVSFYNNEISEKSEIFDDQFSVERPDGSNFTLKIRSTKLEDSAMYFCASSDQRYYEQYFGPGTRLTVT.

The chain links TRBV7-2 to TRBJ2-1, with D perhaps TRBD2 (6 bases). This CDR3 region has 15 residues. Looked up from germline, CDR1 is SGHTA and CDR2 is FQGNSA. The germline V and J ends were trimmed by 3 bases and 6 bases, with 15 bases remaining between them. The CDR3 nucleotides are TGTGCCAGCAGCTTTGGGACTGGCCACTTCAATGAGCAGTTCTTC. Amino acid sequence: CASSFGTGHFNEQFF.

The V gene is TRBV7-8, the J gene TRBJ1-4; possible D gene TRBD1, 6 bases. The germline V gene has CDR1 SGHVS and CDR2 FQNEAQ. The V end was cut by 1 base, the J end by 4 bases, with 16 bases between. The CDR3 runs 17 residues. The CDR3 loop reads CASSLGPHQGYNEKLFF. The CDR3 DNA is TGTGCCAGCAGCTTAGGCCCCCATCAGGGGTATAATGAAAAACTGTTTTTT. The variable domain in full, with the rest retrieved from reference TRBV7-8 and TRBJ1-4, is GAGVSQSPRYKVAKRGQDVALRCDPISGHVSLFWYQQALGQGPEFLTYFQNEAQLDKSGLPSDRFFAERPEGSVSTLKIQRTQQEDSAVYLCASSLGPHQGYNEKLFFGSGTQLSVL.

The chain employs TRBV28 and TRBJ2-1, with D perhaps matching TRBD2 (6 bases). From germline, CDR1 is MDHEN and CDR2 SYDVKM. This CDR3 contains 14 residues. The V and J ends lost 3 bases and 7 bases respectively, with 13 bases between them. The CDR3 protein is CASSFDGGKNEQFF. The DNA for the CDR3 is TGTGCCAGCAGTTTTGATGGAGGGAAGAATGAGCAGTTCTTC.